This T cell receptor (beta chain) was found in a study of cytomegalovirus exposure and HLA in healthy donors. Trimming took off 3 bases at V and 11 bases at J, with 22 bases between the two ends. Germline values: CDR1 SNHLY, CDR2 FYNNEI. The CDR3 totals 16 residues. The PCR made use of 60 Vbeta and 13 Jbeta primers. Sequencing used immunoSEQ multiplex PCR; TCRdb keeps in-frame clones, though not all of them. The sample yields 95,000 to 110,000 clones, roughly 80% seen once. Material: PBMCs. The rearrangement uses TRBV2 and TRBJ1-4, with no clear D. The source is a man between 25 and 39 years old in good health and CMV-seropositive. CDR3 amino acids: CASSEGATPSSVKLFF. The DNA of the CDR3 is TGTGCCAGCAGTGAGGGAGCGACACCCTCTTCCGTGAAACTGTTTTTT.